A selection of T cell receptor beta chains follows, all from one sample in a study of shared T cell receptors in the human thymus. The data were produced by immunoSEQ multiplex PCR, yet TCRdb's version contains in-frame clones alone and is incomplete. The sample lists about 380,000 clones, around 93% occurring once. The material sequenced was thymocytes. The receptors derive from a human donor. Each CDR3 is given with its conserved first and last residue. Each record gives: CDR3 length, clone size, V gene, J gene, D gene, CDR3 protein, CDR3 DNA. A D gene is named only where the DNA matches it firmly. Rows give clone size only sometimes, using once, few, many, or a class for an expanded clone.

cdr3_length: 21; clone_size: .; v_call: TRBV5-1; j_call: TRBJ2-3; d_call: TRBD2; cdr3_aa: CASSLDPPAGTSGSKADTQYF; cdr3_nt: TGCGCCAGCAGCTTAGATCCTCCCGCAGGGACTAGCGGCTCTAAGGCAGATACGCAGTATTTT
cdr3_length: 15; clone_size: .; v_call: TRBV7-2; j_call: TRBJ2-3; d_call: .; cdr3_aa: CASSLVRGGADTQYF; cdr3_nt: TGTGCCAGCAGCTTAGTGCGAGGCGGCGCAGATACGCAGTATTTT
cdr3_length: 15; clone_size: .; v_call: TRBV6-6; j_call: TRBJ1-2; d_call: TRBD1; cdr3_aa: CASSPRTGGDYGYTF; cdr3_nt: TGTGCCAGCAGTCCCCGGACAGGGGGGGATTATGGCTACACCTTC
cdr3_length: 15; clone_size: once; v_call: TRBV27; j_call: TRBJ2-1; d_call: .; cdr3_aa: CASSPCSRPYNEQFF; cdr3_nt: TGTGCCAGCAGCCCGTGTAGTCGCCCATACAATGAGCAGTTCTTC
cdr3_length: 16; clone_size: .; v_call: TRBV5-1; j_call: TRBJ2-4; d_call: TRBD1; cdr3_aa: CASSLGTGTGKNIQYF; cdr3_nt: TGCGCCAGCAGCTTGGGGACAGGGACGGGCAAAAACATTCAGTACTTC
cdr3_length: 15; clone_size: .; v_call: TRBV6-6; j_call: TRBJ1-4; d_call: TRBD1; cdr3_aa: CASSYSRQGSEKLFF; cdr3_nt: TGTGCCAGCAGTTACTCACGACAGGGGAGTGAAAAACTGTTTTTT
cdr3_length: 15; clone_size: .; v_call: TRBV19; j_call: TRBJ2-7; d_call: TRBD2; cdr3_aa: CASSMSGSLSYEQYF; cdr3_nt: TGTGCCAGTAGTATGAGCGGGAGTCTGTCCTACGAGCAGTACTTC
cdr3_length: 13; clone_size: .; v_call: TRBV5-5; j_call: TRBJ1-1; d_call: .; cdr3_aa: CAVRRVGDTEAFF; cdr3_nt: TGTGCCGTACGGAGGGTGGGGGACACTGAAGCTTTCTTT
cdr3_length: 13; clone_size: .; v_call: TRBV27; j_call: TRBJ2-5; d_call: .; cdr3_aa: CASSFSRGETQYF; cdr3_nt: TGTGCCAGCAGTTTTTCCAGGGGAGAGACCCAGTACTTC
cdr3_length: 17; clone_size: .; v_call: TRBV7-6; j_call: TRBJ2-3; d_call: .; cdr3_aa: CASSPGRPRYPTDTQYF; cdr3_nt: TGTGCCAGCAGCCCGGGACGTCCGCGGTACCCCACAGATACGCAGTATTTT
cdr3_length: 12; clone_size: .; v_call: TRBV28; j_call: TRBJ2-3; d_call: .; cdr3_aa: CAESGRTDTQYF; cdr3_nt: TGTGCCGAGAGCGGACGCACAGATACGCAGTATTTT
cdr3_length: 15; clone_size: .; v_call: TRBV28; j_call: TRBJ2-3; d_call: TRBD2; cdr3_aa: CASSFRLAPEDTQYF; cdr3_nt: TGTGCCAGCAGTTTCCGACTAGCCCCTGAGGATACGCAGTATTTT
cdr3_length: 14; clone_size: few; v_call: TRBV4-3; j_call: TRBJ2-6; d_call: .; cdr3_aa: CASSRGSGANVLTF; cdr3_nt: TGCGCCAGCAGTCGGGGCTCTGGGGCCAACGTCCTGACTTTC